Here is one T cell receptor beta chain with its context. The antigen is undetermined. This sample stems from a study of sequential checkpoint blockade in melanoma. At the level of the study: DNA from 91 pretreatment tumor samples underwent TCRβ immunosequencing. After nivolumab or ipilimumab alone, about two dozen patients had week-13 rebiopsies. Study-wide results and limits: In arm A, pretreatment tumor clonality was associated with response.

The treatment was: randomized to nivolumab then ipilimumab (arm A) or the reverse (arm B). Trimming cost V 4 bases and J 0 bases, with 12 bases left between them. The CDR3 contains 15 residues. CDR1 and CDR2 from the germline V gene are SGHRS and YFSETQ. Only in-frame clones appear in the TCRdb table, and some are missing; sequencing was by immunoSEQ multiplex PCR. The data contain 5,000 to 6,000 clones, approximately 30% of them seen just once; the ten biggest clones take up approximately 21%. The chain couples TRBV5-1 to TRBJ2-3, with a tentative D call TRBD2 (6 bases). The material sequenced was tumor tissue (inferred from file names), taken from a patient given nivolumab and ipilimumab in sequence. The TCR sequence derives from a human donor with melanoma. CDR3 loop: CASSRDSASTDTQYF. CDR3 in DNA: TGCGCCAGCAGCCGGGACTCCGCGAGCACAGATACGCAGTATTTT.